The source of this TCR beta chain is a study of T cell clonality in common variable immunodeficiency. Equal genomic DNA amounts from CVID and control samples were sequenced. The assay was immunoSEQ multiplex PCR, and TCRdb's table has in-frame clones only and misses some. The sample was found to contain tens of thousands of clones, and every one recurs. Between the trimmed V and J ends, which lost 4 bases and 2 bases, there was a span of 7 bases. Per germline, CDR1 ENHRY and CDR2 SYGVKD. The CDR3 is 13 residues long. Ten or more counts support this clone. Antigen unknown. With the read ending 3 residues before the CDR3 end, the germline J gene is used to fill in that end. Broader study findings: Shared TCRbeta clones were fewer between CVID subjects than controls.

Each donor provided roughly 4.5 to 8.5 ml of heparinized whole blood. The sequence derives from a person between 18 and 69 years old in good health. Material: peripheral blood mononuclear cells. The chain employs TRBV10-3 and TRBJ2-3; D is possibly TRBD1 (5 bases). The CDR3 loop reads CAISGGSTDTQYF. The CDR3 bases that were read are TGTGCCATCAGTGGGGGCTCCACAGATACG.